This entry lists 3 T cell receptor beta chains sequenced from one sample in a study of CD8+CD57+ T cells in acquired aplastic anemia. Genomic DNA templated the TCR beta VDJ and CDR3 profiling. TCRdb re-called the reads with MiXCR, one entry per CDR3 protein. Of a few hundred thousand distinct CDR3 sequences in the sample, roughly 64% are singletons; the top ten hold more than 3.5%. Sequencing was performed on sorted CD4+, CD8+, or CD8+CD57+ T cells (not recorded which) from PBMCs. Every receptor here comes from a human donor in good health, serving as a control.

J is TRBJ1-2 and V is TRBV6-5; D is unclear. The CDR3 has 12 residues. Germline CDR1 and CDR2: MNHEY and SVGAGI. CDR3 DNA sequence: TGTGCTAGTGGTTTGGGGAATTATGGCTACACCTTC. Translated: CASGLGNYGYTF.

The chain employs TRBV19 and TRBJ1-2; the D is unclear. Germline V gene data show CDR1 as LNHDA and CDR2 as SQIVND (reference sequence). This CDR3 has 13 amino acids. The V gene lost 4 bases and the J gene lost 5 bases, with 11 bases spanning the gap. The CDR3 is CASSTNPTYGYTF. In DNA, the CDR3 is TGTGCCAGTAGTACCAACCCCACTTATGGCTACACCTTC.

The rearrangement joins TRBV5-5 to TRBJ2-1, with D unresolved. The CDR3 covers 12 residues. Germline V gives CDR1 SGHKS, CDR2 YYEKEE (reference sequence). Trimming took 6 bases from V and 8 from J, leaving 12 bases between them. The CDR3 DNA reads as TGTGCCAGCACCGATATGCAAGATGAGCAGTTCTTC. Translation gives CASTDMQDEQFF. Complete variable domain (other parts from reference TRBV5-5 and TRBJ2-1): DAGVTQSPTHLIKTRGQQVTLRCSPISGHKSVSWYQQVLGQGPQFIFQYYEKEERGRGNFPDRFSARQFPNYSSELNVNALLLGDSALYLCASTDMQDEQFFGPGTRLTVL.